Presented here are 6 T cell receptor beta chains from one specimen sequenced in a study of CD8+CD57+ T cells in acquired aplastic anemia. Before being chosen for sequencing, patients had shown CD8+CD57+ cell expansion by flow cytometry. Investigators profiled TCR beta VDJ and CDR3 from genomic DNA template. TCRdb used MiXCR to reprocess the reads, holding one entry per CDR3 protein. The sample holds about 180,000 distinct CDR3 sequences, under 50% seen once. The specimen was sorted CD4+, CD8+, or CD8+CD57+ T cells (not recorded which) from PBMCs. These receptors came from a human donor with aplastic anemia.

This clonotype was seen at least ten times. This chain connects TRBV6-1 to TRBJ2-1; the D gene is possibly TRBD2 (5 bases). CDR1 and CDR2 from the germline V gene are MNHNS and SASEGT. The CDR3 is 12 amino acids. V gave up 2 bases and J gave up 8 bases, with 7 bases separating them. CDR3 sequence (DNA): TGTGCCAGCAGTGAACTGCGGGATGAGCAGTTCTTC. Encoded protein: CASSELRDEQFF.

The sample holds many counts of this clonotype. The chain is built from TRBV5-1 and TRBJ2-5; D gene unclear. This CDR3 spans 13 amino acids. The V gene lost 4 bases and the J gene lost 3 bases, with 10 bases spanning the gap. CDR1 is SGHRS and CDR2 is YFSETQ in the germline V gene. CDR3 coding DNA: TGCGCCAGCAGCCGGGCAGGCGAAGAGACCCAGTACTTC. This translates into CASSRAGEETQYF.

In its sample, this clonotype was seen many times. V usage is TRBV20-1 and J usage is TRBJ2-1, with D possibly TRBD2 on 7 matching bases. Trimming removed 1 base at V and 7 bases at J, with 20 bases between. Germline-derived CDR1 and CDR2 are DFQATT and SNEGSKA (reference sequence). CDR3 length: 16 residues. The CDR3 loop is CSARGGGRIEGNEQFF. In DNA, the CDR3 is TGCAGTGCTAGAGGGGGGGGGCGGATTGAAGGAAATGAGCAGTTCTTC.

The rearrangement links TRBV7-8 to TRBJ2-2; TRBD1 agrees at 8 bases. CDR3 length: 13 amino acids. The ends lost 5 bases at V and 6 bases at J; junction bases unmatched: 2. The germline V gene has CDR1 SGHVS and CDR2 FQNEAQ. The CDR3 loop is CASSIQGAGELFF. CDR3 bases: TGTGCCAGCAGCATACAGGGGGCCGGGGAGCTGTTTTTT.

This clonotype occurred many times. The rearrangement links TRBV4-1 to TRBJ2-5; 9 nucleotides match TRBD1. Germline V gives CDR1 MGHRA, CDR2 YSYEKL. The CDR3 length is 15 residues. V shed 0 bases and J 5 bases; nucleotides not matched to a gene: 4. The CDR3 loop is CASSQDGTGWETQYF. CDR3 sequence (DNA): TGCGCCAGCAGCCAAGATGGGACAGGGTGGGAGACCCAGTACTTC.

The chain is built from TRBV11-2 and TRBJ2-3; 9 nucleotides match TRBD2. This CDR3 has 16 residues. The V gene end was trimmed by 6 bases and the J gene end by 0 bases; junction bases not matched to a gene: 7. From germline, CDR1 is SGHAT and CDR2 FQNNGV. This chain's CDR3 is CASRLVAGGSTDTQYF. CDR3 nucleotides: TGTGCCAGCAGATTGGTGGCGGGAGGGAGCACAGATACGCAGTATTTT.